A selection of T cell receptor beta chains follows, all from one sample in a study of patients and donors after allogeneic stem cell transplantation. TCRdb ran MiXCR on the RT-PCR reads and lists one entry per CDR3 protein. Here the sample spans hundreds of thousands of distinct CDR3 sequences, 16% being singletons. Sequencing was done on a sample of blood, either unsorted or a sorted T cell fraction (not recorded which). These receptors were obtained from a human donor who was either an allogeneic HSCT recipient or a stem cell or donor lymphocyte infusion donor (not recorded which). It is not recorded whose cells these are; they may come from a transplant donor. The CDR3 runs from the conserved cysteine through the conserved F or W. D genes are given only for firm matches. Clone size is stated in some rows and not others, as once, few, many or a class when expanded.

J | length | size | V | D | DNA | CDR3
TRBJ2-3 | 16 | many | TRBV15 | TRBD2 | TGTGCCACCAGCAGAGATTGGGGGACTAGCTATGTTACGCAGTATTTT | CATSRDWGTSYVTQYF
TRBJ2-7 | 11 | once | TRBV10-3 | NA | TGTGCCACCACGGTAGGGGGAGAGCAGTACTTC | CATTVGGEQYF
TRBJ1-2 | 12 | once | TRBV4-2 | NA | TGTGCCAGCAGCCAAGACACAGATGGCTACACCTTC | CASSQDTDGYTF
TRBJ1-5 | 13 | NA | TRBV24-1 | NA | TGTGCCACCAGTTCCTTCGGGGATCAGCCCCAGCATTTT | CATSSFGDQPQHF
TRBJ2-1 | 14 | many | TRBV5-1 | TRBD2 | TGCGCCAGCAGCTTCGGGGGGGCCTACAATGAGCAGTTCTTC | CASSFGGAYNEQFF
TRBJ1-2 | 14 | NA | TRBV5-1 | NA | TGCGCCAGCAGCTTGGGCGAAGCTTACTATGGCTACACCTTC | CASSLGEAYYGYTF
TRBJ2-5 | 14 | NA | TRBV2 | NA | TGTGCCAGCAGTGAACTTACGGAGAAAGAGACCCAGTACTTC | CASSELTEKETQYF
TRBJ2-3 | 15 | few | TRBV2 | TRBD2 | TGTGCCAGCAGTGGGAGCGGGAAAGGCCCAGATACGCAGTATTTT | CASSGSGKGPDTQYF
TRBJ2-1 | 15 | NA | TRBV11-1 | NA | TGTGCCAGCAGCTTAGTTCCGAGCTCCTACAATGAGCAGTTCTTC | CASSLVPSSYNEQFF
TRBJ1-1 | 15 | few | TRBV13 | NA | TGTGCCAGCAGCGTACTGTTGAGGGGGAACACTGAAGCTTTCTTT | CASSVLLRGNTEAFF
TRBJ1-4 | 11 | many | TRBV20-1 | NA | TGCAGTGGGTTGACTAATGAAAAACTGTTTTTT | CSGLTNEKLFF
TRBJ1-4 | 16 | few | TRBV19 | TRBD1 | TGTGCCAGTAGTCGACAGGGGGCCAAGACTAATGAAAAACTGTTTTTT | CASSRQGAKTNEKLFF
TRBJ2-7 | 15 | NA | TRBV5-1 | NA | TGCGCCAGCAGCTTAAGTCAGGAGATCTCCTACGAGCAGTACTTC | CASSLSQEISYEQYF
TRBJ1-2 | 13 | once | TRBV4-1 | NA | TGCGCCAGCAGCCAACCTCAGGGCTATGGCTACACCTTC | CASSQPQGYGYTF
TRBJ2-7 | 15 | NA | TRBV2 | TRBD2 | TGTGCCAGCCAGAGACCCGGGGGGGGCATCTACGAGCAGTACTTC | CASQRPGGGIYEQYF
TRBJ2-4 | 13 | NA | TRBV3-1 | TRBD2 | TGTGCCAGCAGCCCCGGGGGGTTAGGCATTCAGTACTTC | CASSPGGLGIQYF
TRBJ1-1 | 18 | few | TRBV2 | NA | TGTGCCAGCAAGGCGGGGTTGATGGGGGCGCAAGGGAACACTGAAGCTTTCTTT | CASKAGLMGAQGNTEAFF
TRBJ2-5 | 13 | NA | TRBV19 | NA | TGTGCCAGTAGGAACCGACCGGGGGAGACCCAGTACTTC | CASRNRPGETQYF
TRBJ2-1 | 14 | few | TRBV29-1 | NA | TGCAGCGTACCTCAGCGGCAGGACCACAATGAGCAGTTCTTC | CSVPQRQDHNEQFF
TRBJ2-1 | 12 | many | TRBV10-3 | NA | TGTGCCATCAGTGAGACGGGTAATGAGCAGTTCTTC | CAISETGNEQFF
TRBJ2-3 | 14 | NA | TRBV6-2/TRBV6-3 | NA | TGTGCCAGCAGTTACTACGGGAGCACAGATACGCAGTATTTT | CASSYYGSTDTQYF
TRBJ2-7 | 18 | few | TRBV6-1 | NA | TGTGCCAGCAGCCGCCAAAGACAGGGGCAGCGGGGAGCCTACGAGCAGTACTTC | CASSRQRQGQRGAYEQYF
TRBJ2-5 | 14 | NA | TRBV7-9 | NA | TGTGCCAGCAGCTTAGCGCACGGGTCGGAGACCCAGTACTTC | CASSLAHGSETQYF
TRBJ2-7 | 16 | NA | TRBV4-1 | NA | TGCGCCAGCAGCCAGAAGGGTGACTACCCCTACGGGGGGCAGTACTTC | CASSQKGDYPYGGQYF
TRBJ1-5 | 13 | few | TRBV29-1 | NA | TGCAGCGTTGAAGTAGGCAGGGATCAGCCCCAGCATTTT | CSVEVGRDQPQHF
TRBJ1-5 | 15 | NA | TRBV2 | NA | TGTGCCAGCAGTGAAGAAACGGTCTTGAATCAGCCCCAGCATTTT | CASSEETVLNQPQHF
TRBJ2-7 | 12 | few | TRBV3-1 | NA | TGTGCCAGCAGCCAAACCCTATACGAGCAGTACTTC | CASSQTLYEQYF
TRBJ2-5 | 18 | few | TRBV2 | TRBD2 | TGTGCCAGCAGGGGGGGACTAGCGGGAGGGCCGGCCCAAGAGACCCAGTACTTC | CASRGGLAGGPAQETQYF
TRBJ1-2 | 12 | many | TRBV12-3/TRBV12-4 | NA | TGTGCCAGCAGTTTATCCGCCTATGGCTACACCTTC | CASSLSAYGYTF